A single sample gave rise to the 30 T cell receptor beta chains below, sequenced in a study of shared clonotypes between healthy human individuals (dated by TCRdb to the early 2020s). The library came from the immunoSEQ multiplex PCR assay. Held by TCRdb, this immuneACCESS table contains in-frame sequences only and omits some clones. Under half of the omission traces to an unresolved V gene where checked; the cause of the rest is unknown. The sample profile shows hundreds of thousands of clones; about three quarters of them were found once. Approximately 1.8% of the sample comes from the top ten. Sequenced input: memory CD4+ T cells sorted from blood. What this sample's cell subset or site label stands for: CD45RA-negative fraction. These TCRs come from a woman aged 25 to 39 in good health.

The chain couples TRBV7-3 to TRBJ2-2, with 8 bases aligning to TRBD2. This CDR3 contains 15 residues. The V and J ends lost 5 bases and 6 bases, in that order; junction bases with no gene match: 8. From germline, CDR1 is SGHTA and CDR2 FQGTGA. The CDR3 loop reads CASSKRGNSAGELFF. The CDR3 DNA sequence: TGTGCCAGCAGCAAGCGGGGGAACAGCGCCGGGGAGCTGTTTTTT.

This chain joins TRBV29-1 and TRBJ1-1; perhaps TRBD1 as D (5 bases). Looked up from germline, CDR1 is SQVTM and CDR2 is ANQGSEA. The V end was cut by 4 bases, the J end by 3 bases, with 12 bases between. This CDR3 has 13 residues. CDR3 sequence reads: CSVGTGQHTEAFF. The CDR3, as DNA: TGCAGCGTTGGAACAGGCCAACACACTGAAGCTTTCTTT.

The chain has TRBV29-1 and TRBJ2-1; TRBD2 aligns across 13 bases. This CDR3 comprises 16 residues. The J segment lost 7 bases and the V segment lost 3 bases, leaving 9 bases of the junction unmatched. In germline, CDR1 is SQVTM, CDR2 ANQGSEA. The CDR3, as DNA: TGCAGCGTTGATGGGACTAGCGGGATATCCTCTAATGAGCAGTTCTTC. Residues: CSVDGTSGISSNEQFF.

This sequence joins TRBV5-8 and TRBJ2-7, with 11 positions matching TRBD1. Germline V gene lookup returns CDR1 SGHTS and CDR2 YDEGEE. J was trimmed by 0 bases and V by 4 bases; bases with no gene match: 3. The CDR3 has 15 amino acids. CDR3 loop: CASSPGTGGSYEQYF. The CDR3 bases are TGTGCCAGCAGCCCGGGGACAGGGGGCTCCTACGAGCAGTACTTC.

This clone was counted a few times. The J gene is TRBJ2-4, the V gene TRBV10-2, with 9 bases lining up with TRBD1. The V gene's germline CDR1 is WSHSY and CDR2 SAAADI. After removal of 4 bases from V and 13 bases from J, the junction contained 2 bases not matched to a gene. The CDR3 runs to 11 residues. The CDR3: CASSGDRVQYF. The CDR3 nucleotides are TGCGCCAGCAGTGGGGACAGGGTCCAGTACTTC.

Here the CDR3 reads CASSQDRGPMNTEAFF. In DNA form, the CDR3 reads TGTGCCAGTAGCCAGGACAGGGGGCCCATGAACACTGAAGCTTTCTTT. The V and J genes are TRBV19 and TRBJ1-1, with 11 bases aligning to TRBD1. The CDR3 contains 16 residues. V lost 6 bases to trimming and J lost 0 bases; unmatched junction nucleotides: 6. The germline V gene encodes CDR1 LNHDA and CDR2 SQIVND (reference sequence).

The gene calls are TRBV23-1 and TRBJ2-7; 11 positions match TRBD1. TRBV23-1 is recorded as an ORF, its role being uncertain. The CDR3 spans 16 residues. Germline trimming cut 0 bases from V and 5 bases from J; bases unmatched to any gene: 6. The CDR3 nucleotides are TGCGCCAGCAGTCAATCACCGGACAGGGGGCTGAACGAGCAGTACTTC. This gives the protein CASSQSPDRGLNEQYF.

The J gene is TRBJ2-7, the V gene TRBV14; D unclear. The length of the CDR3 is 12 residues. The ends were cut back, 1 base at V and 6 bases at J, with 7 bases in the middle. CDR1 is SGHDN, CDR2 FVKESK, per germline. The CDR3 reads CASSQVNREQYF. The CDR3 DNA follows: TGTGCCAGCAGCCAAGTAAATCGCGAGCAGTACTTC.

The V and J genes are TRBV27 and TRBJ2-5; 8 bases line up with TRBD2. The germline V gene encodes CDR1 MNHEY and CDR2 SMNVEV (reference sequence). The CDR3 contains 13 residues. The V and J ends lost 6 bases and 4 bases, in that order; junction bases with no gene match: 4. DNA for the CDR3: TGTGCCAGCAGGGTCCGGGGGGGAGAGACCCAGTACTTC. Amino acids: CASRVRGGETQYF.

V usage is TRBV7-9 and J usage is TRBJ2-3; D is uncertain. Germline lookup yields CDR1 SEHNR and CDR2 FQNEAQ (reference sequence). This CDR3 comprises 14 residues. V lost 3 bases and J 2 bases, leaving 9 bases between the germline ends. CDR3 protein: CASSFGVNTDTQYF. The CDR3 DNA sequence: TGTGCCAGCAGCTTTGGCGTCAACACAGATACGCAGTATTTT.

This chain connects TRBV9 to TRBJ1-4; D is uncertain. CDR1 is SGDLS, CDR2 YYNGEE, per germline. This CDR3 is built from 15 residues. V gave up 5 bases and J gave up 3 bases, with 14 bases separating them. CDR3 sequence (DNA): TGTGCCAGCAGTAACCTAGGACGGCCTAATGAAAAACTGTTTTTT. Its translation is CASSNLGRPNEKLFF.

Worth noting for this clone: The same CDR3 is also encoded by other DNA sequences in this sample. This chain joins TRBV7-2 and TRBJ1-2; maybe TRBD1 (5 bases). This CDR3 spans 13 amino acids. The V and J ends lost 6 bases and 1 base respectively, with 9 bases between them. The germline CDR1 and CDR2 sequences are SGHTA and FQGNSA. The CDR3 spells CASRPDSNYGYTF. The CDR3 nucleotides are TGTGCCAGCAGACCTGACAGTAACTATGGCTACACCTTC.

The gene calls are TRBV28 and TRBJ2-2; D may be TRBD2 (5 bases). Germline loops: CDR1 MDHEN, CDR2 SYDVKM. The CDR3 length is 15 residues. Trimming cost V 7 bases and J 5 bases, with 17 bases left between them. This CDR3 is CASNDYTSETGELFF. CDR3 nucleotides: TGTGCCAGCAACGACTACACGTCTGAAACCGGGGAGCTGTTTTTT.

A few counts support this clone. The chain uses TRBV9 and TRBJ1-3; 12 bases line up with TRBD1. Germline V gives CDR1 SGDLS, CDR2 YYNGEE. J lost 4 bases, V lost 4 bases, and 6 bases had no gene match. This CDR3 region has 16 residues. CDR3 loop: CASSQGQGATGNTIYF. CDR3 DNA sequence: TGTGCCAGCAGCCAGGGACAGGGGGCGACCGGAAACACCATATATTTT.

About this clone itself: It may be a read error: a sequence one base away is much more abundant. The rearrangement uses TRBV2 and TRBJ1-5; D remains ambiguous. This CDR3 has 12 amino acids. Between the trimmed V and J ends, which lost 4 bases and 1 base, there was a span of 2 bases. CDR1 is SNHLY, CDR2 FYNNEI, per germline. The chain's CDR3 is CASSGSNQPQHF. CDR3 DNA sequence: TGTGCCAGCAGTGGAAGCAATCAGCCCCAGCATTTT.

The chain has TRBV7-3 and TRBJ1-2, with TRBD1 identical over 7 bases. The CDR3 covers 15 residues. The V gene end was trimmed by 2 bases and the J gene end by 4 bases; junction bases not matched to a gene: 7. Germline assignment: CDR1 SGHTA and CDR2 FQGTGA. For the CDR3, the DNA is TGTGCCAGCAGCTTAGCGGGGGGACAGAGCTATGGCTACACCTTC. It codes for CASSLAGGQSYGYTF.

This clone was observed a few times. This chain links TRBV6-1 with TRBJ2-7; D could derive from TRBD1 or TRBD2 (5 bases each). Germline V gene sequence: CDR1 MNHNS, CDR2 SASEGT. The ends were cut back, 8 bases at V and 6 bases at J, with 17 bases in the middle. The CDR3 is 13 amino acids. As DNA, the CDR3 is TGTGCCAGCCGGGACGGCGGTTTATCCGAGCAGTACTTC. It specifies CASRDGGLSEQYF.

This rearrangement joins TRBV5-1 to TRBJ1-4; D unresolved. The CDR3 totals 15 residues. V lost 4 bases and J lost 0, with 10 bases in between. Germline CDR1 and CDR2: SGHRS and YFSETQ. The CDR3 here is CASSPKPATNEKLFF. The CDR3 DNA is TGCGCCAGCAGCCCCAAGCCTGCAACTAATGAAAAACTGTTTTTT.

This clone is a singleton in its sample. The V call is TRBV4-1, the J call TRBJ2-1; 7 positions match TRBD2. CDR3 length equals 18 residues. V lost 4 bases to trimming and J lost 0 bases; unmatched junction nucleotides: 12. The germline V gene has CDR1 MGHRA and CDR2 YSYEKL. In DNA form, the CDR3 reads TGCGCCAGCAGCCGTCTCCCATCTAGCGGCCGCTCCTACAATGAGCAGTTCTTC. This sequence encodes CASSRLPSSGRSYNEQFF.

V gene TRBV7-2 combines with J gene TRBJ1-4; D perhaps matches TRBD1 (5 bases). The CDR3 runs 17 residues. The V gene's germline CDR1 is SGHTA and CDR2 FQGNSA. V lost 0 bases, J lost 0 bases, and 11 bases lay in between. The CDR3 bases are TGTGCCAGCAGCTTAGCGTTTTGGGGCGCAACTAATGAAAAACTGTTTTTT. As protein: CASSLAFWGATNEKLFF.

The chain carries TRBV28 and TRBJ1-5, with 7 bases identical to TRBD1. Trimming removed 3 bases from V and 2 bases from J; junction bases left unmatched: 7. The CDR3 is 16 residues long. Germline V lookup: CDR1 MDHEN, CDR2 SYDVKM. CDR3 sequence reads: CASSFHRGGGNQPQHF. The CDR3 nucleotides are TGTGCCAGCAGTTTTCACAGGGGAGGGGGCAATCAGCCCCAGCATTTT.

This rearrangement joins TRBV4-2 to TRBJ2-3; TRBD2 is a possible D gene (5 bases). The V end was cut by 0 bases, the J end by 4 bases, with 14 bases between. The CDR3 contains 16 residues. Per the germline V gene, CDR1 is LGHNA and CDR2 is YNFKEQ. This CDR3 reads CASSQDLSGRPDTQYF. For the CDR3, the DNA is TGTGCCAGCAGCCAAGATTTAAGCGGCAGGCCAGATACGCAGTATTTT.

This clone was detected once. The rearrangement joins TRBV6-6 to TRBJ1-4; 11 bases match TRBD1. The germline V gene has CDR1 MNHNY and CDR2 SVGAGI (reference sequence). The V segment lost 5 bases and the J segment 5 bases; nucleotides outside the gene matches: 4. The CDR3 covers 15 residues. The CDR3 nucleotides are TGTGCCAGCAGTCCCCGGACAGGGGGCAATGAAAAACTGTTTTTT. Amino acids: CASSPRTGGNEKLFF.

Worth noting for this clone: A much larger clone differs by one base, so this may be a read error. The sample contains more than one DNA sequence encoding this CDR3. CDR3 sequence (DNA): TGTGCCAGCAGCAGCCAACGGGACACTGAAGCTTTCTTT. This gives the protein CASSSQRDTEAFF. The chain has TRBV11-2 and TRBJ1-1; D remains unclear. Germline V CDR1 and CDR2: SGHAT, FQNNGV. This CDR3 contains 13 residues. Trimming removed 5 bases at V and 3 bases at J, with 10 bases between. The variable domain in full, completed from reference TRBV11-2 and TRBJ1-1, reads EAGVAQSPRYKIIEKRQSVAFWCNPISGHATLYWYQQILGQGPKLLIQFQNNGVVDDSQLPKDRFSAERLKGVDSTLKIQPAKLEDSAVYLCASSSQRDTEAFFGQGTRLTVV.

A few counts support this clone. This rearrangement joins TRBV5-5 to TRBJ2-7; TRBD2 might be the D (6 bases). Germline V lookup: CDR1 SGHKS, CDR2 YYEKEE (reference sequence). The CDR3 totals 18 residues. V was shortened by 1 base and J by 0 bases, with 20 bases between the two germline ends. The CDR3 DNA is TGTGCCAGCAGCTTGAGGGAGGCGCCGAACAAAAACTCCTACGAGCAGTACTTC. It codes for CASSLREAPNKNSYEQYF.

This sequence joins TRBV29-1 and TRBJ2-7, with TRBD1 as a possible D gene (6 bases). Germline-derived CDR1 and CDR2 are SQVTM and ANQGSEA. The CDR3 totals 15 residues. The ends were cut back, 2 bases at V and 3 bases at J, with 17 bases in the middle. The CDR3 here is CSVETPQTGLYEQYF. CDR3 nucleotide sequence: TGCAGCGTTGAAACTCCCCAGACAGGCCTCTACGAGCAGTACTTC.

The chain combines TRBV5-1 with TRBJ2-3; D is possibly TRBD1 or TRBD2 (6 bases each). Trimming took 9 bases from V and 5 from J, leaving 16 bases between them. The CDR3 runs to 13 residues. CDR1 SGHRS and CDR2 YFSETQ come from the germline V gene. The CDR3 protein is CATKRGAEDTQYF. For the CDR3, the DNA is TGCGCCACCAAGAGGGGGGCGGAAGATACGCAGTATTTT.

This sequence joins TRBV27 and TRBJ1-5, with 7 positions matching TRBD1. The V gene end was trimmed by 1 base and the J gene end by 0 bases; junction bases not matched to a gene: 9. The CDR3 has 18 residues. Germline CDR1 reads MNHEY; CDR2 reads SMNVEV (reference sequence). The CDR3 DNA follows: TGTGCCAGCAGTTTATGGGGACAGATTGTGTATAGCAATCAGCCCCAGCATTTT. Its protein is CASSLWGQIVYSNQPQHF.

The rearrangement uses TRBV28 and TRBJ1-3; D ambiguous. The germline CDR1 and CDR2 sequences are MDHEN and SYDVKM. V lost 4 bases, J lost 0 bases, and 10 bases lay in between. The CDR3 sequence is 15 residues long. The CDR3 region has the DNA TGTGCCAGCAGTTCCCACGGATTCTCTGGAAACACCATATATTTT. This gives the protein CASSSHGFSGNTIYF.

Worth noting for this clone: This same CDR3 is encoded by further DNA sequences in the sample. CDR3 protein: CASSLGTSGNTIYF. The CDR3 DNA follows: TGCGCCAGCAGCCTAGGGACATCTGGAAACACCATATATTTT. The rearrangement joins TRBV5-1 to TRBJ1-3, with D maybe TRBD1 (6 bases). Germline V gene data show CDR1 as SGHRS and CDR2 as YFSETQ. The CDR3 has 14 residues. V lost 4 bases and J 1 base, leaving 9 bases between the germline ends.